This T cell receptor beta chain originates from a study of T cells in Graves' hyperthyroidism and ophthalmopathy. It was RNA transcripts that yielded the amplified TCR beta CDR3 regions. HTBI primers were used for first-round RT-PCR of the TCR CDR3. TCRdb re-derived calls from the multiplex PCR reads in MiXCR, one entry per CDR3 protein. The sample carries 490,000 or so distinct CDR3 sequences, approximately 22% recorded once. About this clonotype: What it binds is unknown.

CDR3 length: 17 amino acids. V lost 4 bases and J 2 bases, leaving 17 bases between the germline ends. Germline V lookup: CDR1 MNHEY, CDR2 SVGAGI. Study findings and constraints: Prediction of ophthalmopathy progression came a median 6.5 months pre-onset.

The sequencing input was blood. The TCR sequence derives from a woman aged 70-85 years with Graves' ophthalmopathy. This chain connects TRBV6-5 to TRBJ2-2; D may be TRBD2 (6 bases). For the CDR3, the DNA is TGTGCCAGCAGTTCCGCCGTGGGGGGACCAAACACCGGGGAGCTGTTTTTT. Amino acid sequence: CASSSAVGGPNTGELFF.